Listed below are T cell receptor beta chains from one sample, sequenced in a study of blood T cell repertoires in COVID-19. TCRdb keeps only in-frame clones here, not all; method: immunoSEQ multiplex PCR. The sample lists 350,000 to 400,000 clones; 85% to 90% were seen once. The sample consisted of PBMCs or T cells enriched from blood (not recorded which). The receptor source for this set is a woman aged 25 to 39 who had recovered from COVID-19. Both conserved end residues are part of each CDR3. The order of the fields is clone size, V gene, J gene, D gene, CDR3 DNA, CDR3 protein. A D gene is named only where the DNA matches it firmly. Only some rows state a clone size, as once, few, many or a class for expanded clones.

size: NA; V: TRBV19; J: TRBJ1-5; D: TRBD1; DNA: TGTGCCAGTAGTAGAAAGGGACAGCTTTATAGCAATCAGCCCCAGCATTTT; CDR3: CASSRKGQLYSNQPQHF
size: NA; V: TRBV28; J: TRBJ2-7; D: TRBD1; DNA: TGTGCCAGCGGCTGGACAGGGGCGAATCGCGAGCAGTACTTC; CDR3: CASGWTGANREQYF
size: NA; V: TRBV30; J: TRBJ1-6; D: TRBD1; DNA: TGTGCCTGGAGCACGACAGGGTTGGATAATTCACCCCTCCACTTT; CDR3: CAWSTTGLDNSPLHF
size: NA; V: TRBV4-1; J: TRBJ2-7; D: NA; DNA: TGCGCCAGCAGCCAAGTCATGACAGCCTCCTACGAGCAGTACTTC; CDR3: CASSQVMTASYEQYF
size: NA; V: TRBV2; J: TRBJ2-7; D: NA; DNA: TGTGCCACTAGAGGAGGGCCCCACGAGCAGTACTTC; CDR3: CATRGGPHEQYF
size: NA; V: TRBV5-1; J: TRBJ1-2; D: TRBD1; DNA: TGCGCCAGCCGCGGGACAGCCGATTTTCCTAACTATGGCTACACCTTC; CDR3: CASRGTADFPNYGYTF
size: NA; V: TRBV29-1; J: TRBJ2-2; D: NA; DNA: TGCAGCGTTTCAAGCGGCACCGGGGAGCTGTTTTTT; CDR3: CSVSSGTGELFF
size: NA; V: TRBV5-6; J: TRBJ1-2; D: NA; DNA: TGTGCCAGCAGCCAATCGGGACTCTACACCTTC; CDR3: CASSQSGLYTF
size: NA; V: TRBV5-3; J: TRBJ2-7; D: NA; DNA: TGTGCCAGTAAACAGGAATCCGAGCAGTACTTC; CDR3: CASKQESEQYF
size: NA; V: TRBV3-1/TRBV3-2; J: TRBJ1-2; D: NA; DNA: TGTGCCAGCAGCCAGGGATTAGGGGTATACTATGGCTACACCTTC; CDR3: CASSQGLGVYYGYTF
size: once; V: TRBV11-2; J: TRBJ2-1; D: NA; DNA: TGTGCCAGCAGCTTAGGTGGACAGTACAATGAGCAGTTCTTC; CDR3: CASSLGGQYNEQFF
size: NA; V: TRBV5-1; J: TRBJ1-1; D: NA; DNA: TGCGCCAGCAGCTTGGCGAGCAACACTGAAGCTTTCTTT; CDR3: CASSLASNTEAFF
size: NA; V: TRBV6-4; J: TRBJ2-3; D: NA; DNA: TGTGCCAGCAGTGCGTCGGGTGGTAGAGATACGCAGTATTTT; CDR3: CASSASGGRDTQYF
size: NA; V: TRBV11-2; J: TRBJ2-2; D: NA; DNA: TGTGCCAGCAGCTTAGGCCCAGGGCACACCGGGGAGCTGTTTTTT; CDR3: CASSLGPGHTGELFF
size: NA; V: TRBV30; J: TRBJ1-4; D: NA; DNA: TGTGCCTGGAGGGACAATAATGAAAAACTGTTTTTT; CDR3: CAWRDNNEKLFF
size: NA; V: TRBV18; J: TRBJ1-2; D: NA; DNA: TGTGCCAGCTCACTCGCCGCCAGGGATGACGGCTACACCTTC; CDR3: CASSLAARDDGYTF
size: NA; V: TRBV11-1; J: TRBJ2-4; D: NA; DNA: TGTGCCAGCAGCTCGACTCCAGCCCGAGCCAAAAACATTCAGTACTTC; CDR3: CASSSTPARAKNIQYF
size: NA; V: TRBV11-2; J: TRBJ2-1; D: TRBD2; DNA: TGTGCCAGCAGCTTAGCGGGACTAGCCGACAATGAGCAGTTCTTC; CDR3: CASSLAGLADNEQFF
size: NA; V: TRBV15; J: TRBJ2-7; D: TRBD1; DNA: TGTGCCACCAGCAGAGGAACAGGGGGAGGATACGAGCAGTACTTC; CDR3: CATSRGTGGGYEQYF
size: once; V: TRBV24-1; J: TRBJ2-1; D: NA; DNA: TGTGCCACCAGTCCGGACAGCTCCAATGAGCAGTTCTTC; CDR3: CATSPDSSNEQFF
size: few; V: TRBV28; J: TRBJ1-4; D: NA; DNA: TGTGCCAGCGCACGGACAGTTTATGAAAAACTGTTTTTT; CDR3: CASARTVYEKLFF
size: NA; V: TRBV9; J: TRBJ1-4; D: TRBD1; DNA: TGTGCCAGCAGCCTCCGGGACAGGGCAGTCGGGAATGAAAAACTGTTTTTT; CDR3: CASSLRDRAVGNEKLFF
size: few; V: TRBV30; J: TRBJ1-1; D: NA; DNA: TGTGCCTGGAGTGACGTAAGGGGGAGCACTGAAGCTTTCTTT; CDR3: CAWSDVRGSTEAFF
size: NA; V: TRBV12-3/TRBV12-4; J: TRBJ2-7; D: NA; DNA: TGTGCCAGCAGTTTTGTAATTTACGAGCAGTACTTC; CDR3: CASSFVIYEQYF
size: NA; V: TRBV20-1; J: TRBJ1-5; D: NA; DNA: TGCAGTGCTAGTGGGCAGGCGGAGGAGCCCCAGCATTTT; CDR3: CSASGQAEEPQHF
size: NA; V: TRBV28; J: TRBJ1-3; D: NA; DNA: TGTGCCAGCAGTTCTAAGCTATCCATATATTTT; CDR3: CASSSKLSIYF
size: NA; V: TRBV9; J: TRBJ1-4; D: NA; DNA: TGTGCCAGCAGCGGGGGCGATGCAACTAATGAAAAACTGTTTTTT; CDR3: CASSGGDATNEKLFF
size: NA; V: TRBV5-4; J: TRBJ2-1; D: NA; DNA: TGTGCCAGCAGCCTAAATTGGGGGGACGAGTGGTTCTTC; CDR3: CASSLNWGDEWFF
size: NA; V: TRBV12-5; J: TRBJ1-3; D: NA; DNA: TGTGCTAGGGGTTCGTCGGGGTCAGGAAACACCATATATTTT; CDR3: CARGSSGSGNTIYF
size: NA; V: TRBV30; J: TRBJ1-1; D: NA; DNA: TGTGCCTCCCGCCCTCTAGGCACTGAAGCTTTCTTT; CDR3: CASRPLGTEAFF
size: NA; V: TRBV7-9; J: TRBJ1-1; D: NA; DNA: TGTGCCAGCAGCTTAGACAGAATATACACTGAAGCTTTCTTT; CDR3: CASSLDRIYTEAFF
size: NA; V: TRBV6-2/TRBV6-3; J: TRBJ1-1; D: TRBD1; DNA: TGTGCCAGCAGTACGACTCTACAGGGGGCATTGAACACTGAAGCTTTCTTT; CDR3: CASSTTLQGALNTEAFF
size: NA; V: TRBV11-2; J: TRBJ2-1; D: TRBD2; DNA: TGTGCCAGCAGCCCTTTCGCCAAGGTAGCGGGAGGGTTCTACAATGAGCAGTTCTTC; CDR3: CASSPFAKVAGGFYNEQFF
size: NA; V: TRBV6-5; J: TRBJ2-1; D: TRBD1; DNA: TGTGCCAGCATGAGGACAGGGGGCTCCTACAATGAGCAGTTCTTC; CDR3: CASMRTGGSYNEQFF
size: once; V: TRBV4-3; J: TRBJ2-3; D: NA; DNA: TGCGCCAGCAGCCAAGATCGACAGCCTACAGATACGCAGTATTTT; CDR3: CASSQDRQPTDTQYF
size: NA; V: TRBV12-5; J: TRBJ2-3; D: TRBD2; DNA: TGTGCTAGTGGTTCGCTAGCGGGGGGAATGCAGTATTTT; CDR3: CASGSLAGGMQYF
size: once; V: TRBV10-3; J: TRBJ2-5; D: TRBD2; DNA: TGTGCCATCAGTGTGGGTTCGGGGGGGACGCAAGAGACCCAGTACTTC; CDR3: CAISVGSGGTQETQYF
size: NA; V: TRBV6-5; J: TRBJ1-2; D: NA; DNA: TGTGCCAGCAGTTACTCGATCAGGGCAGATCATGGCTACACCTTC; CDR3: CASSYSIRADHGYTF
size: NA; V: TRBV28; J: TRBJ1-2; D: NA; DNA: TGTGCCAGCAGTTGGGCGTATGGCTACACCTTC; CDR3: CASSWAYGYTF
size: NA; V: TRBV6-5; J: TRBJ1-1; D: NA; DNA: TGTGCCAGCTCTAGAGGATTACTGAACACTGAAGCTTTCTTT; CDR3: CASSRGLLNTEAFF
size: NA; V: TRBV7-2; J: TRBJ1-1; D: NA; DNA: TGTGCCAGCAGCTTAGGGGGGGTCCCTGAAGCTTTCTTT; CDR3: CASSLGGVPEAFF
size: NA; V: TRBV6-2/TRBV6-3; J: TRBJ2-1; D: NA; DNA: TGTGCCAGCAGCGCTCCCCTAGTCTCCGAGCAGTTCTTC; CDR3: CASSAPLVSEQFF
size: NA; V: TRBV12-3/TRBV12-4; J: TRBJ2-7; D: TRBD2; DNA: TGTGCCAGCAGGGGGAGCGGGAGATACGAGCAGTACTTC; CDR3: CASRGSGRYEQYF
size: NA; V: TRBV27; J: TRBJ1-2; D: TRBD1; DNA: TGTGCCAGCACCTTGCGGACAGGGGTAGGCTATGGCTACACCTTC; CDR3: CASTLRTGVGYGYTF
size: NA; V: TRBV6-2/TRBV6-3; J: TRBJ1-2; D: TRBD1; DNA: TGTGCCAGCAGTTACCGGGGGACAGAAAATGGCTACACCTTC; CDR3: CASSYRGTENGYTF
size: NA; V: TRBV5-1; J: TRBJ2-5; D: TRBD1; DNA: TGCGCCAGCAGCCACAATCCGGGACAGCAAGAGACCCAGTACTTC; CDR3: CASSHNPGQQETQYF
size: NA; V: TRBV7-8; J: TRBJ2-1; D: TRBD1; DNA: TGTGCCAGCAGCTACCCGGACAGGGGATCCTACAATGAGCAGTTCTTC; CDR3: CASSYPDRGSYNEQFF
size: NA; V: TRBV18; J: TRBJ1-4; D: TRBD1; DNA: TGTGCCAGCTCACCGGACAGGGAAAAACTGTTTTTT; CDR3: CASSPDREKLFF
size: NA; V: TRBV7-2; J: TRBJ1-4; D: NA; DNA: TGTGCCAGCAGCGTGCAGGGAAAACGTGAAAAACTGTTTTTT; CDR3: CASSVQGKREKLFF
size: NA; V: TRBV6-5; J: TRBJ1-2; D: NA; DNA: TGTGCCAGCAGTTACTCCAGGGAAAGTGAAGTAGATGGCTACACCTTC; CDR3: CASSYSRESEVDGYTF
size: NA; V: TRBV5-1; J: TRBJ2-3; D: TRBD2; DNA: TGCGCCAGCAGCCAACAGAGCGGGAGGATTGATACGCAGTATTTT; CDR3: CASSQQSGRIDTQYF
size: NA; V: TRBV19; J: TRBJ1-6; D: NA; DNA: TGTGCCAGTAGTCCCCGAGGGACAAGGGCATATAATTCACCCCTCCACTTT; CDR3: CASSPRGTRAYNSPLHF
size: NA; V: TRBV5-1; J: TRBJ1-3; D: NA; DNA: TGCGCCAGCAGCTTGAATGCGCCCTACTCTGGAAACACCATATATTTT; CDR3: CASSLNAPYSGNTIYF